Given below is one TCR beta chain in context. The target antigen is unknown. Per the germline V gene, CDR1 is SEHNR and CDR2 is FQNEAQ (reference sequence). V lost 3 bases to trimming and J lost 5 bases, with 17 bases between them. This CDR3 has 15 residues. With no exceptions, donors were healthy Caucasians. The entry originates in a study of identical twins. TCRdb reprocessed the 5' RACE reads via MiXCR and lists one record per CDR3 protein. The sample includes hundreds of thousands of distinct CDR3 sequences, over 9% of them seen just once. Study-wide results and caveats: Within cord blood, abundant beta clonotypes carried fewer insertions, but memory repertoires showed no such trend.

A further study also used this sample, focusing on yellow fever vaccine responses in identical twins.

This chain links TRBV7-9 with TRBJ2-7, with unresolved D. Material for sequencing was PBMCs. The sequence was collected from a woman aged 18-29 years in good health. The CDR3 here is CASSFGRSVLDEQYV. CDR3 bases: TGTGCCAGCAGCTTCGGACGCTCCGTCTTGGACGAGCAGTACGTC.